This T cell receptor (beta chain) stems from a study of T cells in narcolepsy. Overall study: Healthy controls were enrolled alongside patients with narcolepsy type 1 or type 2.

Whole-study findings and limits: Same-patient CSF and blood CD4+ T cell clonotypes included HCRT-specific and TRIB2-specific autoreactive ones. Autoreactive clonotypes reportedly recurred in blood of same and different patients, not controls. In some patient and control memory CD4+ samples, autoreactive clones were absent.

With respect to this clone: Its target is unknown.

CDR1 and CDR2 (germline): MNHNY, SVGAGI (reference sequence). V gave up 6 bases and J gave up 4 bases, with 9 bases separating them. The CDR3 sequence is 13 residues long. TCRdb keeps only in-frame clones here, not all; method: immunoSEQ multiplex PCR. The table records tens of thousands of clones, around 80% of them present only once. The receptor's source is a human donor in good health. The chain joins TRBV6-6 to TRBJ2-2; D is unclear. Sequencing was done on a sample of memory (CD45RA-) CD4+ T cells from blood. This chain's CDR3 is CASRYDSTGELFF. For the CDR3, the DNA is TGTGCCAGCAGATACGATTCCACCGGGGAGCTGTTTTTT.